This T cell receptor beta chain was observed in a study of blood T cells in healthy people across ages. This clonotype was counted only a few times. V shed 3 bases, J shed 5 bases, and the junction held 6 bases outside the gene matches. The CDR3 length is 14 residues. The use of a sample-barcoded 5' primer and a J-beta primer mix characterized a second PCR of about 6 to 12 cycles. TCRdb itself ran the 5' RACE reads through MiXCR, one entry per CDR3 protein. The sample has some 750,000 distinct CDR3 sequences; about 24% are singletons. V is TRBV12-3 or TRBV12-4 and J is TRBJ1-1; 7 bases align to TRBD1. The receptor was isolated from a man in his 70s in good health. Material: blood. The CDR3 sequence is CASSFGSRGTEAFF. For the CDR3, the DNA is TGTGCCAGCAGTTTTGGGTCCAGGGGGACTGAAGCTTTCTTT.